This T cell receptor beta chain originates from a study of T cells expressing NK-cell markers. For each CDR3 protein, TCRdb gives one entry from its re-call of the 5' RACE reads, without DNA. In total, the table holds about 390,000 distinct CDR3 sequences. The CDR3 has 14 residues. Germline CDR1 is KGHSH and CDR2 is LQKENI. The genes are TRBV18 and TRBJ1-5. Input material: blood T cells: a sorted CD56 or NKG2C T cell subset, CD4+ or CD8+ T cells, or bulk PBMC T cells (not recorded which). This sequence was found in a woman in her forties or fifties in good health. CDR3 amino acids: CASSPARENQPQHF.